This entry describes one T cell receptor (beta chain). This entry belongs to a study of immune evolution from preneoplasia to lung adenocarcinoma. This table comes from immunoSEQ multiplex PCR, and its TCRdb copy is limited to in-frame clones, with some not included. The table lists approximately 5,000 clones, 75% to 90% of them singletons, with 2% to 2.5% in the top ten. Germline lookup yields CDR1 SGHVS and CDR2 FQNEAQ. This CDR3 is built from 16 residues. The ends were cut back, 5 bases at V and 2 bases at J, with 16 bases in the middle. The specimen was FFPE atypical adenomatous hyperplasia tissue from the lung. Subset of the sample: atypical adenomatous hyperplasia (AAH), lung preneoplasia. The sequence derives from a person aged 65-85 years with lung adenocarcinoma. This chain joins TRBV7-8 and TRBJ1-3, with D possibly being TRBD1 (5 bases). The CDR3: CASSPAPGRTGNTIYF. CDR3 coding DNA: TGTGCCAGCAGCCCCGCCCCGGGACGAACTGGAAACACCATATATTTT.